Shown below are 27 T cell receptor beta chains from a single sample sequenced in a study of graft-versus-host responses after intestinal transplantation. Generated by immunoSEQ multiplex PCR, the TCRdb table keeps only in-frame clones and is missing some. The data show roughly 120,000 clones, with about nine tenths seen just once and roughly 0.2% held by the top ten. These receptors lack a known antigen. Here the sequenced sample was unstimulated CD4+ T cells sorted from spleen or lymph node cells, taken before intestinal transplant. The source of these receptors is a human donor who received an intestinal transplant.

The genes are TRBV4-1 and TRBJ2-1; possible D gene TRBD1, 6 bases. The CDR3 spans 16 residues. Trimming removed 3 bases at V and 9 bases at J, with 21 bases between. Germline CDR1 is MGHRA and CDR2 is YSYEKL. CDR3 DNA sequence: TGCGCCAGCAGCCACGTGATGTATGTTGGGGGCGGTGAGCAGTTCTTC. Its protein product is CASSHVMYVGGGEQFF.

This chain links TRBV29-1 with TRBJ2-3; no definite D call. Deletions cut 3 bases from V and 1 base from J, with 5 bases between. The CDR3 spans 12 residues. CDR1 SQVTM and CDR2 ANQGSEA come from the germline V gene. This CDR3 is CSVDFGTDTQYF. CDR3 nucleotide sequence: TGCAGCGTTGACTTTGGCACAGATACGCAGTATTTT.

V and J are TRBV11-2 and TRBJ1-4; weak D call: TRBD1 (5 bases). Germline CDR1 SGHAT, CDR2 FQNNGV. V was clipped by 4 bases and J by 3 bases, with 12 bases between them. The CDR3 has 15 amino acids. The DNA of the CDR3 is TGTGCCAGCAGCTCGGAGGGACTGCCTAATGAAAAACTGTTTTTT. It is translated as CASSSEGLPNEKLFF.

V is TRBV19 and J is TRBJ1-2; a possible D gene is TRBD1 (6 bases). The V end lost 3 bases, the J end lost 4 bases, and 12 bases lay between the germline ends. The CDR3 covers 14 residues. Per the germline V gene, CDR1 is LNHDA and CDR2 is SQIVND (reference sequence). CDR3 protein: CASSMEGGGYGYTF. CDR3 in DNA: TGTGCCAGTAGTATGGAGGGGGGGGGCTATGGCTACACCTTC.

This chain links TRBV18 with TRBJ1-4; D may be TRBD1 (5 bases). Trimming pared 8 bases from V and 6 bases from J, leaving 16 bases between. In germline, CDR1 is KGHSH, CDR2 LQKENI. The CDR3 loop spans 14 amino acids. CDR3 bases: TGTGCCAGCGGACCGGGACTAAAGGATGAAAAACTGTTTTTT. It is translated as CASGPGLKDEKLFF.

The chain combines TRBV5-1 with TRBJ2-1; 7 bases are shared with TRBD2. The germline gives CDR1 SGHRS, CDR2 YFSETQ. With V trimmed by 2 bases and J by 9 bases, 11 bases remained unmatched. The CDR3 runs 15 residues. The CDR3 loop is CASSFSHGPSGEQFF. CDR3 DNA: TGCGCCAGCAGCTTTTCGCACGGTCCTAGCGGTGAGCAGTTCTTC. Variable domain in full (rest from reference TRBV5-1 and TRBJ2-1): KAGVTQTPRYLIKTRGQQVTLSCSPISGHRSVSWYQQTPGQGLQFLFEYFSETQRNKGNFPGRFSGRQFSNSRSEMNVSTLELGDSALYLCASSFSHGPSGEQFFGPGTRLTVL.

The chain joins TRBV5-4 to TRBJ2-5; D not certain. The CDR3 is 13 residues long. Trimming removed 3 bases from V and 1 base from J, with 7 bases in between. CDR1 and CDR2 (germline): SGHNT, YYREEE (reference sequence). CDR3 nucleotides: TGTGCCAGCAGCTCCCGTCTCCAAGAGACCCAGTACTTC. The encoded protein is CASSSRLQETQYF.

The chain is built from TRBV11-2 and TRBJ2-7, with 9 nucleotides matching TRBD2. The CDR3 runs 15 residues. V was pared by 4 bases and J by 3 bases, with 7 bases of the junction left unmatched. CDR1 SGHAT and CDR2 FQNNGV come from the germline V gene. CDR3 nucleotide sequence: TGTGCCAGCAGCTCCGAGCGGGGGGCCTTCTACGAGCAGTACTTC. Its translation is CASSSERGAFYEQYF.

J is TRBJ1-6 and V is TRBV5-6; a possible D gene is TRBD1 (6 bases). The germline V and J ends were trimmed by 5 bases and 6 bases, with 12 bases remaining between them. The V gene's germline CDR1 is SGHDT and CDR2 YYEEEE. The CDR3 extends over 14 amino acids. CDR3 coding DNA: TGTGCCAGCAGTCTGAAACAGGGTAATTCACCCCTCCACTTT. It is translated as CASSLKQGNSPLHF.

J is TRBJ2-5 and V is TRBV2; tentative D call: TRBD1 (6 bases). With 5 bases removed from V and 1 base from J, the gap between germline ends came to 17 bases. The CDR3 totals 16 residues. CDR1 SNHLY and CDR2 FYNNEI come from the germline V gene. CDR3: CASSWGLGQSQETQYF. In DNA form, the CDR3 reads TGTGCCAGCAGTTGGGGGCTAGGGCAGAGCCAAGAGACCCAGTACTTC.

The rearrangement uses TRBV6-6 and TRBJ1-2, with D perhaps matching TRBD1 (6 bases). In germline, CDR1 is MNHNY, CDR2 SVGAGI (reference sequence). There are 16 residues in the CDR3. V lost 2 bases and J 0 bases, leaving 13 bases between the germline ends. CDR3 coding DNA: TGTGCCAGCAGTTACCCACAGGGAGGGCCTAACTATGGCTACACCTTC. Its protein product is CASSYPQGGPNYGYTF.

The chain recombines TRBV28 with TRBJ2-7; TRBD1 matches 7 bases. The CDR3 extends over 15 amino acids. Germline V CDR1 and CDR2: MDHEN, SYDVKM. J gave up 2 bases and V 5 bases, and 9 bases lay outside the gene matches. The DNA for the CDR3 is TGTGCCAGCAGTGGGGGTCCGGGACAGCCCTACGAGCAGTACTTC. Translating gives CASSGGPGQPYEQYF.

This sequence joins TRBV28 and TRBJ2-7; TRBD1 matches at 7 bases. The CDR3 is 14 residues long. J was trimmed by 3 bases and V by 9 bases; bases with no gene match: 11. Germline V gene sequence: CDR1 MDHEN, CDR2 SYDVKM. CDR3 sequence reads: CASASGTAIYEQYF. The CDR3, as DNA: TGTGCCAGTGCTTCCGGGACAGCCATCTACGAGCAGTACTTC.

V usage is TRBV5-6 and J usage is TRBJ2-7; 8 nucleotides agree with TRBD2. The germline CDR1 and CDR2 sequences are SGHDT and YYEEEE. CDR3 length: 13 residues. The junction had 5 bases not matched to a gene; V was cut back by 5 bases and J by 4 bases. CDR3 amino acids: CASRATSAYEQYF. In nucleotides, the CDR3 is TGTGCCAGCAGGGCGACTAGCGCATACGAGCAGTACTTC.

CDR3 protein: CASRITGMRTGELFF. Here the CDR3 DNA reads TGTGCCAGTAGGATAACAGGGATGAGGACCGGGGAGCTGTTTTTT. The chain combines TRBV19 with TRBJ2-2; D possibly corresponds to TRBD1 (6 bases). The germline V gene has CDR1 LNHDA and CDR2 SQIVND (reference sequence). This CDR3 comprises 15 residues. With 6 bases removed from V and 5 bases from J, the gap between germline ends came to 16 bases. The whole variable domain, filled in from reference TRBV19 and TRBJ2-2, reads DGGITQSPKYLFRKEGQNVTLSCEQNLNHDAMYWYRQDPGQGLRLIYYSQIVNDFQKGDIAEGYSVSREKKESFPLTVTSAQKNPTAFYLCASRITGMRTGELFFGEGSRLTVL.

The table lists this clone with a few counts. Distinct nucleotide sequences in the sample also encode this CDR3. V gene TRBV29-1 combines with J gene TRBJ1-1, with 7 bases identical to TRBD1. V trimming: 4 bases; J trimming: 1 base; junction bases outside the gene matches: 0. CDR1 is SQVTM, CDR2 ANQGSEA, per germline. The CDR3 is 12 residues long. The CDR3 sequence is CSVGTGNTEAFF. The DNA of the CDR3 is TGCAGCGTTGGGACAGGGAACACTGAAGCTTTCTTT. Drawing the rest from reference TRBV29-1 and TRBJ1-1, the complete variable domain is SAVISQKPSRDICQRGTSLTIQCQVDSQVTMMFWYRQQPGQSLTLIATANQGSEATYESGFVIDKFPISRPNLTFSTLTVSNMSPEDSSIYLCSVGTGNTEAFFGQGTRLTVV.

A remark on this clone: The sample carries other DNA sequences with the same CDR3. The J gene is TRBJ2-7, the V gene TRBV5-1; 11 positions agree with TRBD1. The germline gives CDR1 SGHRS, CDR2 YFSETQ. This CDR3 is built from 13 residues. V dropped 3 bases and J dropped 4; count of bases not matched to a gene: 0. CDR3 coding DNA: TGCGCCAGCAGCTGGGACAGGGGGTACGAGCAGTACTTC. Its protein is CASSWDRGYEQYF.

This clone appeared a few times. V and J are TRBV28 and TRBJ2-7, with TRBD1 identical over 9 bases. This CDR3 contains 13 residues. Germline V gene lookup returns CDR1 MDHEN and CDR2 SYDVKM. V lost 7 bases to trimming and J lost 4 bases; unmatched junction nucleotides: 5. The CDR3 loop is CASTGTGYYEQYF. For the CDR3, the DNA is TGTGCCAGCACAGGGACAGGGTATTACGAGCAGTACTTC.

This chain uses TRBV5-1 with TRBJ2-5, with unresolved D. The CDR3 length is 14 residues. Trimming removed 6 bases at V and 1 base at J, with 13 bases between. Germline CDR1 reads SGHRS; CDR2 reads YFSETQ. CDR3 sequence reads: CASTFTSVQETQYF. The CDR3 coding sequence is TGCGCCAGCACCTTCACGAGCGTCCAAGAGACCCAGTACTTC.

This clone showed up just once. One end of the junction varies from germline; a read error may be responsible. The chain combines TRBV6-5 with TRBJ1-4; D possibly corresponds to TRBD1 (5 bases). Germline V gene lookup returns CDR1 MNHEY and CDR2 SVGAGI. The CDR3 spans 14 residues. CDR3 nucleotide sequence: TGTGCCAGCAGTTTTGGTGGGGCTAACGAAAAACTGTTTTTT. This translates into CASSFGGANEKLFF.

This clone has a handful of counts. The CDR3 bases are TGTGCCAGCAGTGAAGACCCACACAGGGCTGGAAACACCATATATTTT. Translation gives CASSEDPHRAGNTIYF. The chain has TRBV6-1 and TRBJ1-3; D is perhaps TRBD1 (6 bases). V shed 1 base and J shed 2 bases, with 12 bases lying between them. The CDR3 consists of 16 residues. Germline CDR1 and CDR2: MNHNS and SASEGT.

The rearrangement links TRBV5-1 to TRBJ1-1; D possibly corresponds to TRBD1 (5 bases). The V end was cut by 2 bases, the J end by 7 bases, with 9 bases between. There are 12 residues in the CDR3. CDR1 and CDR2 (germline): SGHRS, YFSETQ. The CDR3 DNA reads as TGCGCCAGCAGCTTCTCCCAGGGTGAAGCTTTCTTT. As protein: CASSFSQGEAFF.

The V call is TRBV30, the J call TRBJ2-7; D is possibly TRBD1 (8 bases). Germline lookup yields CDR1 GTSNPN and CDR2 SVGIG (reference sequence). This CDR3 is 17 amino acids long. V lost 2 bases and J lost 3, with 23 bases in between. The CDR3 bases are TGTGCCTGGAGTAGCGGGACAGGTTCGAGGGCTAGCTACGAGCAGTACTTC. It translates to CAWSSGTGSRASYEQYF.

The J gene is TRBJ2-7, the V gene TRBV25-1; TRBD2 is a possible D gene (6 bases). Germline CDR1 MGHDK, CDR2 SYGVNS. CDR3 length equals 15 residues. V dropped 3 bases and J dropped 2 bases, with 14 bases sitting between them. CDR3 residues: CASSDGGTTTYEQYF. The DNA of the CDR3 is TGTGCCAGCAGTGACGGGGGAACGACGACCTACGAGCAGTACTTC.

V is TRBV5-4 and J is TRBJ2-1; no firm D call. This CDR3 has 16 amino acids. Germline values: CDR1 SGHNT, CDR2 YYREEE (reference sequence). With 0 bases removed from V and 0 bases from J, the gap between germline ends came to 10 bases. In DNA, the CDR3 is TGTGCCAGCAGCTTGGATCCGGTCCGCTCCTACAATGAGCAGTTCTTC. Translated: CASSLDPVRSYNEQFF.

CDR3 sequence (DNA): TGCGCCAGCAGTCGGCGGGGGTGGACCGGGGAGCTGTTTTTT. Translating it yields CASSRRGWTGELFF. The V and J genes are TRBV10-1 and TRBJ2-2; the match to TRBD2 covers 7 bases. Trimming removed 5 bases from V and 5 bases from J; junction bases left unmatched: 5. This CDR3 has 14 residues. Germline V gene lookup returns CDR1 WNHNN and CDR2 SYGVQD (reference sequence).

The rearrangement links TRBV18 to TRBJ1-3, with 8 nucleotides matching TRBD1. This CDR3 contains 17 residues. V was clipped by 2 bases and J by 0 bases; unmatched bases: 6. Germline-derived CDR1 and CDR2 are KGHSH and LQKENI. The CDR3 sequence is CASSPYGTGRSGNTIYF. CDR3 nucleotides: TGTGCCAGCTCACCATATGGGACAGGCCGCTCTGGAAACACCATATATTTT.